This T cell receptor beta chain was recorded in a study of neurological immune-mediated disorders. In this sample, this clonotype turned up many times. Using its own MiXCR run on the 5' RACE reads, TCRdb lists one record per CDR3 protein. The sample yields around 27,000 distinct CDR3 sequences, about 15% seen once. The specimen was PBMCs. The sequence was collected from a man between 65 and 85 years old in good health.

The CDR3 DNA is TGTGCCAGCAGTCCTACAGGGTTCTCTGGAAACACCATATATTTT. Its translation: CASSPTGFSGNTIYF. J is TRBJ1-3 and V is TRBV28; maybe TRBD1 (6 bases). The CDR3 runs 15 residues. Germline loops: CDR1 MDHEN, CDR2 SYDVKM. V shed 5 bases and J shed 0 bases, with 11 bases lying between them. Variable domain in full (rest from reference TRBV28 and TRBJ1-3): DVKVTQSSRYLVKRTGEKVFLECVQDMDHENMFWYRQDPGLGLRLIYFSYDVKMKEKGDIPEGYSVSREKKERFSLILESASTNQTSMYLCASSPTGFSGNTIYFGEGSWLTVV.